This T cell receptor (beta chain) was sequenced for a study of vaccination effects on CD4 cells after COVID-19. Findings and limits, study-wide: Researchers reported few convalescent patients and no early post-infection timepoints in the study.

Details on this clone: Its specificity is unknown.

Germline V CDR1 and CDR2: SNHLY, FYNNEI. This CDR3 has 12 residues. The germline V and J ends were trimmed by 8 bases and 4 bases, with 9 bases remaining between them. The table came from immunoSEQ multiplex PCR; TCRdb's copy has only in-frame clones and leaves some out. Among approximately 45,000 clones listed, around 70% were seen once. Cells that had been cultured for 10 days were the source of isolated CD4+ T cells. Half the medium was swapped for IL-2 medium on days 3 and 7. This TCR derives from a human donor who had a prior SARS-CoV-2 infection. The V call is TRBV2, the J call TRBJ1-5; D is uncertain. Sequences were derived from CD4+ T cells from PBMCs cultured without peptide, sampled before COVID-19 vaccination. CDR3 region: CASGSGNQPQHF. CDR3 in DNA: TGTGCCAGCGGGTCCGGGAATCAGCCCCAGCATTTT.